Reported below is one TCR beta chain. What it binds is unknown. This sample is drawn from a study of CD4 T cells in relation to SARS-CoV-2 and coronaviruses. About the research overall: TCR beta CDR3s were sequenced after roughly ten-day antigen culture of PBMCs. Shared crossreactive spike epitopes were mapped to their HLA restriction.

V was clipped by 3 bases and J by 6 bases; unmatched bases: 5. Per germline, CDR1 MGHDK and CDR2 SYGVNS. The CDR3 spans 16 residues. Some clones are missing from TCRdb's copy, which holds only in-frame ones; the method was immunoSEQ multiplex PCR. This table has tens of thousands of clones, over 70% appearing once. Sequenced: memory CD4+ T cells from PBMCs, cultured in vitro. The rearrangement links TRBV25-1 to TRBJ2-2; 12 bases align to TRBD2. The receptor comes from an adult with COVID-19. The CDR3 coding sequence is TGTGCCAGCAGTGACCCGACTAGCGGGAGCCCCGGGGAGCTGTTTTTT. Translating gives CASSDPTSGSPGELFF.